This T cell receptor (beta chain) was sequenced for a study of T cells in Graves' hyperthyroidism and ophthalmopathy. Overall study findings and caveats: In validation, the model predicted ophthalmopathy. These predictions came a median approximately 5.9 months before onset. Most clonotypes expanded in the thyroid (above 0.001) were also present in blood.

The source material, RNA transcripts, was used to amplify TCR beta CDR3 regions. Using the HTBI primer set, a first-round RT-PCR was run on the TCR CDR3. TCRdb redid the calling of the multiplex PCR reads with MiXCR, one entry per CDR3 protein. The sample lists some 740,000 distinct CDR3 sequences, roughly 15% occurring once. Only a few counts were recorded for this clonotype. No antigen is known for it. This CDR3 is 15 amino acids long. Germline V lookup: CDR1 SGHRS, CDR2 YFSETQ. With 4 bases removed from V and 3 bases from J, the gap between germline ends came to 17 bases. Criteria for exclusion of patients were uncontrolled infection, other autoimmune disease, pregnancy or lactation. Clinical symptoms, serum thyroxine and TRAb, thyroid ultrasound and orbital computed tomography were used for the diagnoses.

The chain couples TRBV5-1 to TRBJ2-7; either TRBD1 or TRBD2 may fit D (5 bases each). This clonotype was sampled from a woman under 30 with Graves' hyperthyroidism. Sequencing was done on a sample of blood. DNA for the CDR3: TGCGCCAGCAGCACAGGAGGAGAGAGGATCTACGAGCAGTACTTC. It yields the protein CASSTGGERIYEQYF.